Listed below are T cell receptor beta chains from one sample, sequenced in a study of response to subunit inactivated influenza vaccine. A single record per CDR3 protein comes from TCRdb applying MiXCR to the RT-PCR reads. The sample lists hundreds of thousands of distinct CDR3 sequences, 7.5% to 8.5% seen once, with 13% in the top ten. The material was PBMCs from blood, obtained less than 30 months after vaccination. All receptors come from a man between 45 and 75 years old who received an inactivated influenza vaccine. The conserved cysteine and the conserved F or W are not part of the CDR3 here. Not all rows give a size; the values are once, few, many and, for expanded clones, a class.

V | size | CDR3
TRBV3-1 | - | ASSLSGTGDYYGYT
TRBV24-1 | many | ATSDLRAKAF
TRBV29-1 | few | SVAQRGNYGYT
TRBV6-6 | many | ASRQGSEAF
TRBV12-3/TRBV12-4 | many | ASSDSGYNEQF
TRBV6-2/TRBV6-3 | many | ASRSLQLNQPQH
TRBV6-1 | - | ASSRTRGETQY
TRBV5-5 | many | ASSLGTDLRSTDTQY
TRBV21-1 | few | ASSKVGAGGDEQF
TRBV20-1 | - | SARTSGGYSTETQY
TRBV12-3/TRBV12-4 | few | ASSLRFTRAGELF
TRBV14 | - | ASSHSLRRAYNEQF
TRBV20-1 | few | SAFTRGSQETQY
TRBV7-9 | few | ASSQSTGRNYGYT
TRBV5-1 | many | ASSLVGWNTEAF
TRBV7-2 | - | ASSLDDLGQPQH
TRBV20-1 | many | SAPQLQGIYEQY
TRBV5-1 | few | ASSSGLAGGTNEQF
TRBV5-1 | many | ASSLVGGATYNEQF
TRBV4-2 | - | ASSQEPTSGNTIY
TRBV6-2/TRBV6-3 | many | ASTLRTDYYGYT
TRBV12-3/TRBV12-4 | - | ASSPIGGRAYEQY
TRBV7-9 | many | ASSSTGGPGWNEQF
TRBV29-1 | many | SGSGVSTDTQY
TRBV12-3/TRBV12-4 | - | ASSPRQGPYEQY
TRBV20-1 | many | SARYRDFGEQY
TRBV6-1 | - | ASSEPQGGKNIQY